This TCR beta chain was identified in a study of radiation and T cells in renal cell carcinoma (dated by TCRdb to about 2020). For context, the study as a whole: A total of fewer than 55 samples underwent TCR beta sequencing, made up of roughly 26 tumors and about 27 peripheral blood samples. The last blood draw occurred 4 weeks after radiation, at the same time as nephrectomy. A total of 4,016,671 unique CDR3 nucleotide sequences, encoding 2.5 million to 3 million unique CDR3 amino acid sequences, were found across all 50 or so samples. What the research found in general, with its limitations: In blood, the top tumor clonotypes increased from baseline to 2 weeks after radiation and then shrank by 4 weeks, which suggests a temporary expansion of tumor-resident clones. Because pretreatment tumor biopsies were not available, the study could not determine whether clonotypes were already present within the tumor at baseline. Tracking of blood repertoire dynamics stopped at approximately four weeks after treatment, with no follow-up past that point. Effects of radiation dose or scheduling on the TCR repertoire could not be addressed with the single-armed trial design.

The sample's time point label, decoded: blood 4 weeks post-SBRT, at nephrectomy. In the paper's terms, the treatment or condition label means: 15 Gy SBRT to primary tumor, nephrectomy 4 weeks later. Samples came from a clinical trial, in which primary renal cell carcinomas received 15 Gy stereotactic body radiation therapy followed by nephrectomy 4 weeks later. To follow tumor-enriched clonotypes, serial peripheral blood was collected from radiation-treated patients at baseline and at 2 weeks and 4 weeks after SBRT. Renal cell carcinoma with clear cell pathology was present in all patients. Genomic DNA for TCR sequencing was prepared using the QIAamp DNA Blood Mini Kit (Qiagen). The analyses included just those samples that passed every quality control check. Following the manufacturer's recommendations, the immunoSEQ kit was used to generate TCR beta libraries from genomic DNA. To prepare libraries, a first multiplex PCR with proprietary primers was run, followed by a second PCR that added unique barcodes, and a bead cleanup was done after each round. Each sample batch included a kit-provided positive control reaction and a negative control reaction. The final libraries underwent checking on an Agilent 4200 TapeStation D1000 ScreenTape, volumetric pooling, and quantification by qPCR. Sequencing was performed on an Illumina NextSeq500 using a MidOutput 150-cycle cartridge, with 156 Read1 cycles, 15 Index1 cycles, and the kit custom primers. The pooled library was loaded at around 1 pM, and roughly 20% PhiX control was spiked in. The authors processed their data as follows. Vendor-processed data were analyzed in R, and a clonotype was defined as all T cells sharing the same CDR3 nucleotide sequence. In the clone abundance analyses, frequencies in each sample were normalized to that sample's 10,000 most abundant clones. Public T cell clones, averaging fewer than five per sample, were removed before analysis. Tumor-enriched clonotypes and baseline blood-enriched clonotypes were defined as those with an abundance difference of at least 32-fold between compartments. A beta-binomial differential abundance model was applied to find clonotypes that expanded or contracted between blood time points. Tumor-blood repertoire similarity was measured with the Baroni-Urbani and Buser coefficient, and groups were compared using two-tailed Wilcoxon tests in R. TCRdb took this table from immuneACCESS and kept in-frame rearrangements with V and J called. Such tables lack part of the clones; where checked against another copy, unresolved V genes explain under half of the gap, and the rest is unexplained. V and J calls and clone size follow that table, whereas D and trimming were derived from the DNA. The sample yields 40,000 to 50,000 clones; roughly 80% were counted once. The ten largest clonotypes hold around 26% of the sample.

On this clone: The antigen this receptor binds is unknown. No base qualities exist here, and no much larger clone lies one base off it.

Trimming removed 5 bases from V and 4 bases from J, leaving 15 bases between the germline ends. Taken from cysteine to phenylalanine, the CDR3 has 15 residues. Just the 45-base CDR3 DNA is kept, in frame starting at base 1. CDR1 and CDR2 were assigned from the germline V gene as SGHTA and FQGNSA. The sample here was blood, taken from a patient whose treatment included radiotherapy and nephrectomy. This sequence uses TRBV7-2 and TRBJ1-3, with no confident D gene call. This clonotype originated in a woman in her 70s with renal cell carcinoma. The CDR3 protein sequence reads: CASSPNPGSGNTIYF. The DNA sequence is TGTGCCAGCAGCCCGAATCCTGGTTCGGGAAACACCATATATTTT.